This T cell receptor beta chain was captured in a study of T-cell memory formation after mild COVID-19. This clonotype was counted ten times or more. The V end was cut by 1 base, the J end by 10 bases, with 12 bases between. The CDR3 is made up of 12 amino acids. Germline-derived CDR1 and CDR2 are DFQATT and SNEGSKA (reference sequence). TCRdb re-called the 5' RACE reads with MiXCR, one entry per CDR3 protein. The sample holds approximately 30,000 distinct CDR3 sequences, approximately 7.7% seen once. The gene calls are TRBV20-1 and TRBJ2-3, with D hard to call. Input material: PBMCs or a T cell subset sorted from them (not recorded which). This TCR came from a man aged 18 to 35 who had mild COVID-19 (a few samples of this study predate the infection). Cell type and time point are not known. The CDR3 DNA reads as TGCAGTGCTAGAGGACTCCTCGAACCGCAGTATTTT. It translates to CSARGLLEPQYF.